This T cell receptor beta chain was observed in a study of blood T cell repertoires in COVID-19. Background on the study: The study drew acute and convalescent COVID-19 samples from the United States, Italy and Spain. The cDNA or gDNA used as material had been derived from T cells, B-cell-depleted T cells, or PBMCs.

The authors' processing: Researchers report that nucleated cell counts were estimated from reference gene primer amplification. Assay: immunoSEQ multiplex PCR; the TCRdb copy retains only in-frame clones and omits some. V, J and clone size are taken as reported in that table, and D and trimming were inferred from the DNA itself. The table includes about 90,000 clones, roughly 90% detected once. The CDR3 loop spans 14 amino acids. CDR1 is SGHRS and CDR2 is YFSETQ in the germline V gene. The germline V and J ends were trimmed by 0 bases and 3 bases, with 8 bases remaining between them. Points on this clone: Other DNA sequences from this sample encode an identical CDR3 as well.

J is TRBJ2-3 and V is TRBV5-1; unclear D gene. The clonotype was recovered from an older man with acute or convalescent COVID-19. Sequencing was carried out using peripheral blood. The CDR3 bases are TGCGCCAGCAGCTTGGCGGGTGGAACAGATACGCAGTATTTT. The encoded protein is CASSLAGGTDTQYF.